Listed below are T cell receptor beta chains from one sample, sequenced in a study of T-cell memory formation after mild COVID-19. A single record per CDR3 protein comes from TCRdb applying MiXCR to the 5' RACE reads. Of 30,000 to 50,000 distinct CDR3 sequences listed, 5.5% to 7% are singletons. The specimen was PBMCs or a T cell subset sorted from them (not recorded which). Every receptor here comes from an adult who had mild COVID-19 (a few samples of this study predate the infection). Cell type and time point are not known. The CDR3 runs from the conserved cysteine through the conserved F or W. The order of the fields is V gene, clone size, D gene, J gene, CDR3 DNA, CDR3 protein. A D gene is named only where the DNA matches it firmly. Part of the rows lack a size; the others show once, few, many or a class for expanded clones.

TRBV7-9	.	TRBD2	TRBJ2-1	TGTGCCAGCAGCTCAAGGGGTAGGAGGGAGGGGAGCTCCTACAATGAGCAGTTCTTC	CASSSRGRREGSSYNEQFF
TRBV6-1	few	.	TRBJ2-5	TGTGCCAGCATGCATGAGGAGACCCAGTACTTC	CASMHEETQYF
TRBV4-3	.	.	TRBJ1-4	TGCGCCAGCAGCCTGGGTGTTGCAACTAATGAAAAACTGTTTTTT	CASSLGVATNEKLFF
TRBV28	many	TRBD2	TRBJ2-7	TGTGCCAGCAGTTTACTTACGGGAGGACTAGCGGTGCTCTACGAGCAGTACTTC	CASSLLTGGLAVLYEQYF
TRBV4-1	few	.	TRBJ1-2	TGCGCCAGCAGCCAGGGGAGGACCCGGTGGGGCTACACCTTC	CASSQGRTRWGYTF
TRBV6-5	.	TRBD2	TRBJ2-7	TGTGCCAGCAGTTACTCATACAAAGCGGGGGTAGCCTACGAGCAGTACTTC	CASSYSYKAGVAYEQYF
TRBV2	.	.	TRBJ2-3	TGTGCCAGCAATGAGTACAGGTCCACAGATACGCAGTATTTT	CASNEYRSTDTQYF
TRBV9	.	TRBD1	TRBJ2-7	TGTGCCAGCAGCGTAGAGGGACAGTTCTACGAGCAGTACTTC	CASSVEGQFYEQYF
TRBV11-2	few	TRBD1	TRBJ2-4	TGTGCCAGCAGCCCCGGGACAGTCACTCCGTTCTCGAAGTACAAAAACATTCAGTACTTC	CASSPGTVTPFSKYKNIQYF
TRBV5-1	few	.	TRBJ1-2	TGCGCCAGCAGCTTGGCGCCCCCGGGGGCTGGCTACACCTTC	CASSLAPPGAGYTF